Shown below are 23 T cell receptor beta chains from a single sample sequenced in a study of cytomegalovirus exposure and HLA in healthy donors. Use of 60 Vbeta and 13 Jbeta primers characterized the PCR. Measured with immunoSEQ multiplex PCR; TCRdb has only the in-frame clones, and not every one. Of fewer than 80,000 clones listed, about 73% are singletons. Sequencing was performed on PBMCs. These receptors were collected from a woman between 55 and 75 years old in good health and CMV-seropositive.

The CDR3 DNA reads TGTGCCTGGAGTGTACCCCCGGGACAGGGCAAGCAGTTCTTC. This translates into CAWSVPPGQGKQFF. The chain joins TRBV30 to TRBJ2-1, with 9 bases lining up with TRBD1. Germline-derived CDR1 and CDR2 are GTSNPN and SVGIG (reference sequence). This CDR3 has 14 residues. J gave up 11 bases and V 0 bases, and 8 bases lay outside the gene matches.

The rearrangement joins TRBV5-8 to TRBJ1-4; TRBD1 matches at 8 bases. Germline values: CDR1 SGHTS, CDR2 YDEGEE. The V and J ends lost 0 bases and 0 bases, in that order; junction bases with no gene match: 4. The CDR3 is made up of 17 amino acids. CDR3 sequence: CASSLDRGFSTNEKLFF. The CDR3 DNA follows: TGTGCCAGCAGCTTGGACAGGGGGTTTTCAACTAATGAAAAACTGTTTTTT.

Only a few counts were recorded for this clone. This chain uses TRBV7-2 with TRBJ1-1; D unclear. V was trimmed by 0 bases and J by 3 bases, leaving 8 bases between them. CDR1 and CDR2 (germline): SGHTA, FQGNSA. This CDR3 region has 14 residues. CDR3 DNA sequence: TGTGCCAGCAGCTTAGCTACGGAGGACACTGAAGCTTTCTTT. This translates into CASSLATEDTEAFF.

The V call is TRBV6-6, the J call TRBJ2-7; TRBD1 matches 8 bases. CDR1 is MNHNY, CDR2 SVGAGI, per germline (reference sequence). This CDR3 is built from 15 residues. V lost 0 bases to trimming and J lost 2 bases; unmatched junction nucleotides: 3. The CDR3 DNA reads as TGTGCCAGCAGTTACTCCAGGGGGCTCCCCTACGAGCAGTACTTC. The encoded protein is CASSYSRGLPYEQYF.

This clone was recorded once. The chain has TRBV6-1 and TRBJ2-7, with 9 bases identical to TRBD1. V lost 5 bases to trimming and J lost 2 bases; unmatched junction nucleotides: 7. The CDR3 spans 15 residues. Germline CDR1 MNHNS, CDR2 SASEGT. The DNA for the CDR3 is TGTGCCAGCAGTTCACCGGGACAGGGCGCCTACGAGCAGTACTTC. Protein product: CASSSPGQGAYEQYF.

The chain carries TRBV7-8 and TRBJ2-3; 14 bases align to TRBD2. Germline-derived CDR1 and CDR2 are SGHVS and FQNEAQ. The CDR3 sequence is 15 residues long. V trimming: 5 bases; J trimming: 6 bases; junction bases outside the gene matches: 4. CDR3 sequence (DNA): TGTGCCAGCAGCCGGACTAGCGGGAGGCCTGATACGCAGTATTTT. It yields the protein CASSRTSGRPDTQYF.

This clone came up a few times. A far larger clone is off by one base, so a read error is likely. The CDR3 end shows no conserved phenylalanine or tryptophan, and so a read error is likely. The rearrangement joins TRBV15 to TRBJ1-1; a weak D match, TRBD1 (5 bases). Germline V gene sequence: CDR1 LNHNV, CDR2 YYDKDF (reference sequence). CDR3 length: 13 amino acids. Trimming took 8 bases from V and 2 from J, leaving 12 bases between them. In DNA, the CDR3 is TGTGCCACCCAGGCAGGGTCAAACACTGAAGCTTTCTGT. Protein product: CATQAGSNTEAFC.

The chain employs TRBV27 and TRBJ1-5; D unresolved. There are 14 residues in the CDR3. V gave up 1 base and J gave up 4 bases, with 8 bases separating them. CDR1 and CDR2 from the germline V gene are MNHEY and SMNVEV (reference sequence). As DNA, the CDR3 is TGTGCCAGCAGTTTATATACCGGGAATCAGCCCCAGCATTTT. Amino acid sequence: CASSLYTGNQPQHF.

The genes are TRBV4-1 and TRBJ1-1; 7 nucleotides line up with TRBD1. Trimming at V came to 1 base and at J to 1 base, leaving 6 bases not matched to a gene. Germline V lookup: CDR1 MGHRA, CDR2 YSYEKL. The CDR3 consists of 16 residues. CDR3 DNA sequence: TGCGCCAGCAGCCAAGTCCTACAGGGGAAGAACACTGAAGCTTTCTTT. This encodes CASSQVLQGKNTEAFF.

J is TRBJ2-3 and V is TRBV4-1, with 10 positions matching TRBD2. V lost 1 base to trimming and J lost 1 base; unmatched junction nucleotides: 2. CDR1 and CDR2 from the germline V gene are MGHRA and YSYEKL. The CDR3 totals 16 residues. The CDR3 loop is CASSQGGTSGTDTQYF. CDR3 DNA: TGCGCCAGCAGCCAAGGCGGGACTAGCGGCACAGATACGCAGTATTTT.

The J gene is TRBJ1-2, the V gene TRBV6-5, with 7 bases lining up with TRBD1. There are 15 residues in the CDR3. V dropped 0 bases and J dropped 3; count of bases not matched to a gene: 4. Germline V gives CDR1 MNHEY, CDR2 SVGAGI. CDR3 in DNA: TGTGCCAGCAGTTACTCTGGCAGGGGGGACTATGGCTACACCTTC. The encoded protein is CASSYSGRGDYGYTF.

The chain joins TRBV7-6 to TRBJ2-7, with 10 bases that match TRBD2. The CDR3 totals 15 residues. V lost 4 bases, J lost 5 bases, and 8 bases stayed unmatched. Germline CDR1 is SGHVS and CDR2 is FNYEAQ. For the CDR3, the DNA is TGTGCCAGCAGCTCCCAACTAGCGGGGAGCCACGAGCAGTACTTC. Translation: CASSSQLAGSHEQYF.

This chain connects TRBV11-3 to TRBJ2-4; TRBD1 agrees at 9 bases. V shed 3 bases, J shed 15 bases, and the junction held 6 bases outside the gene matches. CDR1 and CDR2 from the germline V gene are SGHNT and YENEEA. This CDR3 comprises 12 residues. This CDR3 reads CASSFRTGVRYF. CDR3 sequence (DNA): TGTGCCAGCAGCTTCCGGACAGGGGTCCGGTACTTC. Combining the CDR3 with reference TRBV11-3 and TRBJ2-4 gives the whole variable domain EAGVVQSPRYKIIEKKQPVAFWCNPISGHNTLYWYLQNLGQGPELLIRYENEEAVDDSQLPKDRFSAERLKGVDSTLKIQPAELGDSAVYLCASSFRTGVRYFGAGTRLSVL.

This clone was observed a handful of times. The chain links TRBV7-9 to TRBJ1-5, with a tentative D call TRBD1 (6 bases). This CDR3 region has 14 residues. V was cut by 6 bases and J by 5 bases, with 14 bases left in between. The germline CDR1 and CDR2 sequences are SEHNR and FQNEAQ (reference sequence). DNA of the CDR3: TGTGCCAGCAGTTTACAGGGATCCGATCAGCCCCAGCATTTT. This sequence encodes CASSLQGSDQPQHF.

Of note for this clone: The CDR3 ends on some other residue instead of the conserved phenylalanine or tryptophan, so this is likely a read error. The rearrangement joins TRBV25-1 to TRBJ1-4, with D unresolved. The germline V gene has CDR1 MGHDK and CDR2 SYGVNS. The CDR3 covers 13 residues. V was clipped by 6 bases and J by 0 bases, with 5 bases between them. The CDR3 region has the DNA TGTGCCAGCAGGACTGCAACTAATGAAAAACTGTTTGTT. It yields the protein CASRTATNEKLFV.

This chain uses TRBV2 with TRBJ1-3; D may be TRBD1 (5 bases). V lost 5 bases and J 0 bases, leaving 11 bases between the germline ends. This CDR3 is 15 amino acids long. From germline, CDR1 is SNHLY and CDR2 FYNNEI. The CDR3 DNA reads TGTGCCAGCAGTCCTGGGGGGAGCTCTGGAAACACCATATATTTT. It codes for CASSPGGSSGNTIYF.

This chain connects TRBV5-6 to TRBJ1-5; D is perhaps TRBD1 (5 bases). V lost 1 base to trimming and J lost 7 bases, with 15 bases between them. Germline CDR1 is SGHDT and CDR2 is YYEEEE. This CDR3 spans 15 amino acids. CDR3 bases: TGTGCCAGCAGCTTGCATCAGACAGTAGGCCAGCCCCAGCATTTT. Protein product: CASSLHQTVGQPQHF.

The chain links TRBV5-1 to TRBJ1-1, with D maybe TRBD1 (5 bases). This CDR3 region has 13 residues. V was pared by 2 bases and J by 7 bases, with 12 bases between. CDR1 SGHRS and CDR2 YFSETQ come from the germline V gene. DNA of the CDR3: TGCGCCAGCAGCTTCGGAGACAGTTATGAAGCTTTCTTT. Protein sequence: CASSFGDSYEAFF.

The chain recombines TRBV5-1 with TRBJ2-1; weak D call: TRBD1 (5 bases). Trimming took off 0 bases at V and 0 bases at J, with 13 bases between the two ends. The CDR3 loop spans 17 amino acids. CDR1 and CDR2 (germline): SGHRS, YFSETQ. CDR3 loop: CASSLGLTALSYNEQFF. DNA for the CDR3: TGCGCCAGCAGCTTGGGACTGACAGCCCTCTCCTACAATGAGCAGTTCTTC.

CDR3 in DNA: TGTGCCAGCAGCTTATCTGGTGGAGGGGTCTACGAGCAGTACTTC. Encoded protein: CASSLSGGGVYEQYF. The chain has TRBV7-8 and TRBJ2-7, with D tentatively TRBD2 (6 bases). V lost 2 bases and J lost 3, with 14 bases in between. This CDR3 spans 15 amino acids. Germline V gene data show CDR1 as SGHVS and CDR2 as FQNEAQ.

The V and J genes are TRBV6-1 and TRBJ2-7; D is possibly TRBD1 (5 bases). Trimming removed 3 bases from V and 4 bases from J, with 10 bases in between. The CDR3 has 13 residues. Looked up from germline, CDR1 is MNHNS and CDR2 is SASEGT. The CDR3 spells CASSDGRVYEQYF. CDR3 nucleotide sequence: TGTGCCAGCAGTGATGGCAGGGTATACGAGCAGTACTTC.

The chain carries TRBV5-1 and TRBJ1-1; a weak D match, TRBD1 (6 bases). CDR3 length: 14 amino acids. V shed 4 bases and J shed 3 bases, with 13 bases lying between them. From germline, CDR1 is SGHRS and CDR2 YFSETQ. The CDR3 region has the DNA TGCGCCAGCAGCCTGCCGGGACAACACACTGAAGCTTTCTTT. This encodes CASSLPGQHTEAFF.

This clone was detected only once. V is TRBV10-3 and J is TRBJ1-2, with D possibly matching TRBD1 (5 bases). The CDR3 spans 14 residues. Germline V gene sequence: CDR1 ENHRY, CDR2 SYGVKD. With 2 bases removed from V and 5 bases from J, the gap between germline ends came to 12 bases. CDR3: CAISEVLTAYGYTF. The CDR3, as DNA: TGTGCCATCAGTGAGGTCTTGACAGCATATGGCTACACCTTC.